Shown below are 27 T cell receptor beta chains from a single sample sequenced in a study of cytomegalovirus exposure and HLA in healthy donors. The PCR was carried out with 60 Vbeta primers and 13 Jbeta primers. Sequencing was performed with immunoSEQ multiplex PCR; in TCRdb, only in-frame clones are kept and a portion is missing. The sample lists about 180,000 clones, 75% to 85% occurring once. Sequencing was performed on PBMCs. The receptors stem from a man younger than 35 in good health and CMV-seronegative.

The gene calls are TRBV9 and TRBJ1-1; TRBD1 aligns across 7 bases. With 0 bases clipped from V and 5 bases from J, the junction kept 10 bases outside the gene matches. The CDR3 contains 16 residues. Germline values: CDR1 SGDLS, CDR2 YYNGEE. CDR3 sequence: CASSVGTGVGGTEAFF. CDR3 DNA sequence: TGTGCCAGCAGCGTAGGTACAGGGGTAGGAGGGACTGAAGCTTTCTTT.

The chain links TRBV5-1 to TRBJ2-2; 9 bases are shared with TRBD2. The V and J ends lost 4 bases and 5 bases, in that order; junction bases with no gene match: 12. This CDR3 comprises 17 residues. Germline CDR1 reads SGHRS; CDR2 reads YFSETQ. Written as DNA, the CDR3 is TGCGCCAGCAGCCATAAAGACCGGCTAGCGGGGACCGGGGAGCTGTTTTTT. The encoded protein is CASSHKDRLAGTGELFF.

The chain is built from TRBV9 and TRBJ1-4; D is unclear. With 0 bases removed from V and 3 bases from J, the gap between germline ends came to 9 bases. The germline CDR1 and CDR2 sequences are SGDLS and YYNGEE. The CDR3 has 15 amino acids. Here the CDR3 DNA reads TGTGCCAGCAGCGTAGGTCCGGGATCTAATGAAAAACTGTTTTTT. This codes for CASSVGPGSNEKLFF.

V usage is TRBV27 and J usage is TRBJ2-5; 7 nucleotides match TRBD1. The V gene's germline CDR1 is MNHEY and CDR2 SMNVEV (reference sequence). The CDR3 has 13 residues. The J segment lost 5 bases and the V segment lost 8 bases, leaving 8 bases of the junction unmatched. DNA for the CDR3: TGTGCCAGCTTCAGGGGGAGAGGGGAGACCCAGTACTTC. It translates to CASFRGRGETQYF.

V is TRBV5-1 and J is TRBJ1-3; TRBD1 agrees at 7 bases. The CDR3 has 15 amino acids. The J segment lost 0 bases and the V segment lost 5 bases, leaving 5 bases of the junction unmatched. Germline V CDR1 and CDR2: SGHRS, YFSETQ. The CDR3 nucleotides are TGCGCCAGCAGAGGACAGGACAGCTCTGGAAACACCATATATTTT. It yields the protein CASRGQDSSGNTIYF. The entire variable domain, with the rest obtained from reference TRBV5-1 and TRBJ1-3, is as follows: KAGVTQTPRYLIKTRGQQVTLSCSPISGHRSVSWYQQTPGQGLQFLFEYFSETQRNKGNFPGRFSGRQFSNSRSEMNVSTLELGDSALYLCASRGQDSSGNTIYFGEGSWLTVV.

The chain uses TRBV5-6 and TRBJ2-3; D possibly corresponds to TRBD2 (6 bases). V lost 0 bases, J lost 0 bases, and 8 bases lay in between. The CDR3 extends over 15 amino acids. From germline, CDR1 is SGHDT and CDR2 YYEEEE. DNA of the CDR3: TGTGCCAGCAGCTTGGAAGGGACTAGCACAGATACGCAGTATTTT. This gives the protein CASSLEGTSTDTQYF.

The chain links TRBV2 to TRBJ1-2, with a weak D call TRBD1 (6 bases). With 6 bases removed from V and 7 bases from J, the gap between germline ends came to 18 bases. CDR1 and CDR2 from the germline V gene are SNHLY and FYNNEI. The length of the CDR3 is 14 residues. The chain's CDR3 is CASRDGQSYGGYTF. CDR3 nucleotides: TGTGCCAGCAGAGACGGACAGTCCTATGGTGGCTACACCTTC.

The chain combines TRBV9 with TRBJ1-5; D gene unclear. Germline V gene sequence: CDR1 SGDLS, CDR2 YYNGEE. The V gene lost 0 bases and the J gene lost 4 bases, with 8 bases spanning the gap. This CDR3 spans 14 amino acids. Here the CDR3 DNA reads TGTGCCAGCAGCGTAGATGGAGCGAATCAGCCCCAGCATTTT. Amino acids: CASSVDGANQPQHF.

The chain uses TRBV5-1 and TRBJ2-2; possible D gene TRBD1, 6 bases. The V and J ends lost 0 bases and 5 bases respectively, with 11 bases between them. In germline, CDR1 is SGHRS, CDR2 YFSETQ. CDR3 length equals 15 residues. The CDR3 is CASSLDPGVTGELFF. The CDR3 DNA is TGCGCCAGCAGCTTGGATCCAGGGGTAACCGGGGAGCTGTTTTTT.

The V call is TRBV27, the J call TRBJ2-3; 8 bases fit TRBD2. This CDR3 has 14 residues. After removal of 5 bases from V and 4 bases from J, the junction contained 5 bases not matched to a gene. Germline V gene sequence: CDR1 MNHEY, CDR2 SMNVEV (reference sequence). The CDR3 DNA reads as TGTGCCAGCAGTCCGGGACTAGTTTCAGATACGCAGTATTTT. Its protein is CASSPGLVSDTQYF.

Only a few counts were recorded for this clone. The chain links TRBV5-6 to TRBJ2-7, with D possibly TRBD2 on 5 matching bases. Germline assignment: CDR1 SGHDT and CDR2 YYEEEE. The germline V and J ends were trimmed by 2 bases and 6 bases, with 12 bases remaining between them. CDR3 length: 13 residues. The CDR3 nucleotides are TGTGCCAGCAGCTTTTCGGGGTTGCGCGAGCAGTACTTC. Residues: CASSFSGLREQYF.

V gene TRBV7-9 combines with J gene TRBJ2-1, with D perhaps TRBD2 (7 bases). The CDR3 loop spans 16 amino acids. V was clipped by 2 bases and J by 5 bases, with 16 bases between them. The V gene's germline CDR1 is SEHNR and CDR2 FQNEAQ (reference sequence). CDR3 bases: TGTGCCAGCAGCTTAACCGCGGGGGCGGCCAACAATGAGCAGTTCTTC. Protein product: CASSLTAGAANNEQFF.

The count of this clone is one. This chain uses TRBV7-2 with TRBJ2-5; 8 nucleotides line up with TRBD2. V dropped 6 bases and J dropped 2; count of bases not matched to a gene: 8. Germline V gene lookup returns CDR1 SGHTA and CDR2 FQGNSA. The CDR3 has 15 residues. The CDR3 here is CASSFQRGRQETQYF. The CDR3 region has the DNA TGTGCCAGCAGTTTCCAGCGGGGGCGACAAGAGACCCAGTACTTC.

The chain is built from TRBV13 and TRBJ1-3, with 7 positions matching TRBD1. This CDR3 contains 19 residues. Per germline, CDR1 PRHDT and CDR2 FYEKMQ (reference sequence). V lost 1 base, J lost 5 bases, and 17 bases stayed unmatched. CDR3 sequence reads: CASSLEEGAFTIARNTIYF. The CDR3 nucleotides are TGTGCCAGCAGCTTAGAAGAGGGGGCCTTTACGATTGCGAGAAACACCATATATTTT.

V is TRBV6-6 and J is TRBJ2-6; D is perhaps TRBD1 (6 bases). The CDR3 contains 15 residues. Trimming removed 6 bases from V and 0 bases from J, with 9 bases in between. Germline lookup yields CDR1 MNHNY and CDR2 SVGAGI (reference sequence). In DNA form, the CDR3 reads TGTGCCAGCAGCAAACAGGGCTCTGGGGCCAACGTCCTGACTTTC. Translating gives CASSKQGSGANVLTF.

The chain has TRBV19 and TRBJ1-1; D is uncertain. The V gene lost 5 bases and the J gene lost 3 bases, with 16 bases spanning the gap. CDR1 and CDR2 from the germline V gene are LNHDA and SQIVND (reference sequence). The CDR3 loop spans 15 amino acids. The CDR3 protein is CASSSNHIGYTEAFF. The CDR3, as DNA: TGTGCCAGTAGTTCAAATCATATCGGGTACACTGAAGCTTTCTTT. The full variable domain, with the rest looked up from reference TRBV19 and TRBJ1-1, is DGGITQSPKYLFRKEGQNVTLSCEQNLNHDAMYWYRQDPGQGLRLIYYSQIVNDFQKGDIAEGYSVSREKKESFPLTVTSAQKNPTAFYLCASSSNHIGYTEAFFGQGTRLTVV.

This clone was seen a handful of times. V is TRBV10-3 and J is TRBJ2-4; D is possibly TRBD1 (5 bases). The CDR3 contains 14 residues. The V end lost 5 bases, the J end lost 0 bases, and 8 bases lay between the germline ends. Germline CDR1 ENHRY, CDR2 SYGVKD. CDR3 sequence reads: CAISPGLAKNIQYF. The CDR3 DNA is TGTGCCATCAGTCCAGGGCTAGCCAAAAACATTCAGTACTTC.

The chain is built from TRBV28 and TRBJ2-1; 8 nucleotides line up with TRBD1. The length of the CDR3 is 16 residues. V dropped 6 bases and J dropped 0; count of bases not matched to a gene: 7. Per the germline V gene, CDR1 is MDHEN and CDR2 is SYDVKM. CDR3 protein: CASRVDRGGSYNEQFF. The DNA for the CDR3 is TGTGCCAGCAGAGTCGACAGGGGCGGCTCCTACAATGAGCAGTTCTTC.

The chain recombines TRBV7-9 with TRBJ2-1; 8 bases align to TRBD1. Germline V gene data show CDR1 as SEHNR and CDR2 as FQNEAQ (reference sequence). After removal of 10 bases from V and 7 bases from J, the junction contained 12 bases not matched to a gene. The CDR3 is 14 residues long. CDR3 sequence (DNA): TGTGCCACCCTCCCGGGACAGGCTGTAAATGAGCAGTTCTTC. Its translation: CATLPGQAVNEQFF.

V is TRBV29-1 and J is TRBJ2-1; no reliable D call. The CDR3 contains 12 residues. V was pared by 4 bases and J by 5 bases, with 9 bases between. The germline V gene has CDR1 SQVTM and CDR2 ANQGSEA. The DNA of the CDR3 is TGCAGCGTTGGTGCAGGAAACAATGAGCAGTTCTTC. Protein sequence: CSVGAGNNEQFF.

CDR3 DNA: TGTGCCAGCACCCGATCGGGGCGGGGGGGCTACAATGAGCAGTTCTTC. Encoded protein: CASTRSGRGGYNEQFF. The chain combines TRBV27 with TRBJ2-1; TRBD2 agrees at 9 bases. CDR1 MNHEY and CDR2 SMNVEV come from the germline V gene (reference sequence). The CDR3 length is 16 residues. The ends lost 7 bases at V and 3 bases at J; junction bases unmatched: 10.

The V and J genes are TRBV28 and TRBJ1-6; TRBD1 is a possible D gene (5 bases). The CDR3 consists of 15 residues. Trimming left V 4 bases short and J 0 bases short, with 7 bases between. Germline-derived CDR1 and CDR2 are MDHEN and SYDVKM. CDR3 residues: CASSWGGSYNSPLHF. As DNA, the CDR3 is TGTGCCAGCAGTTGGGGGGGCTCCTATAATTCACCCCTCCACTTT. Supplemented by reference TRBV28 and TRBJ1-6, the full variable domain reads DVKVTQSSRYLVKRTGEKVFLECVQDMDHENMFWYRQDPGLGLRLIYFSYDVKMKEKGDIPEGYSVSREKKERFSLILESASTNQTSMYLCASSWGGSYNSPLHFGNGTRLTVT.

The V gene is TRBV2, the J gene TRBJ2-3; 11 positions match TRBD2. The V and J ends lost 6 bases and 3 bases, in that order; junction bases with no gene match: 11. Germline V CDR1 and CDR2: SNHLY, FYNNEI. The CDR3 totals 17 residues. CDR3 in DNA: TGTGCCAGCAGCCAGTGGGGGACTAGCGGATTTACAGATACGCAGTATTTT. It specifies CASSQWGTSGFTDTQYF.

The V and J genes are TRBV5-4 and TRBJ2-1; 9 bases map to TRBD1. The CDR3 is 15 residues long. Germline lookup yields CDR1 SGHNT and CDR2 YYREEE (reference sequence). The trim removed 0 bases at V and 9 bases at J, leaving 7 bases unmatched. The DNA of the CDR3 is TGTGCCAGCAGCTTGGGCGGGACAGGGCCTCGTGAGCAGTTCTTC. This gives the protein CASSLGGTGPREQFF.

This chain joins TRBV6-5 and TRBJ2-4; D remains ambiguous. Trimming removed 7 bases at V and 0 bases at J, with 7 bases between. CDR1 is MNHEY and CDR2 is SVGAGI in the germline V gene. The CDR3 totals 13 residues. Here the CDR3 reads CASKKRAKNIQYF. CDR3 nucleotide sequence: TGTGCCAGCAAGAAGAGAGCCAAAAACATTCAGTACTTC.

V and J are TRBV7-8 and TRBJ2-7; TRBD2 matches at 10 bases. CDR1 and CDR2 (germline): SGHVS, FQNEAQ. The V and J ends lost 5 bases and 2 bases, in that order; junction bases with no gene match: 3. This CDR3 is 14 amino acids long. The CDR3 region is CASSATSGTYEQYF. For the CDR3, the DNA is TGTGCCAGCAGCGCAACTAGCGGGACCTACGAGCAGTACTTC.

The chain employs TRBV29-1 and TRBJ2-7, with 8 bases fitting TRBD1. The V segment lost 6 bases and the J segment 1 base; nucleotides outside the gene matches: 11. Germline lookup yields CDR1 SQVTM and CDR2 ANQGSEA. The CDR3 extends over 15 amino acids. The CDR3 sequence is CSVIRRQGSSYEQYF. Written as DNA, the CDR3 is TGCAGCGTGATACGGAGACAGGGGAGTTCCTACGAGCAGTACTTC.